Listed below are T cell receptor beta chains from one sample, sequenced in a study of breast tumors, draining lymph nodes, adjacent tissues. TCRdb ran MiXCR on the multiplex PCR reads and lists one entry per CDR3 protein. The sample records roughly 130,000 distinct CDR3 sequences, approximately 30% being singletons. The specimen sequenced was axillary lymph node tissue. These receptors originate from a female donor with breast cancer. Some clones in this sample may be carry-over from other donors' samples. Both conserved end residues are part of each CDR3. The order of the fields is D gene, clone size, V gene, J gene, CDR3 protein, CDR3 DNA. D genes are given only for firm matches. Size is omitted from some rows. Given values are once, few, many or a class for expanded clones.

NA	NA	TRBV7-8	TRBJ1-6	CASSLGTAFNSPLHF	TGTGCCAGCAGCTTAGGGACAGCCTTTAATTCACCCCTCCACTTT
NA	NA	TRBV2	TRBJ2-3	CACRLRPDTQYF	TGTGCCTGCAGACTTAGACCAGATACGCAGTATTTC
NA	many	TRBV20-1	TRBJ2-3	CSAEKGLSTDTQYF	TGCAGTGCTGAAAAGGGGCTGAGCACAGATACGCAGTATTTT
NA	many	TRBV2	TRBJ2-2	CASRNSNTGELFF	TGTGCCAGCAGGAACAGTAACACCGGGGAGCTGTTTTTT
NA	NA	TRBV5-4	TRBJ2-7	CASSLRLRALTYEQYF	TGTGCCAGCAGCTTGCGGCTAAGGGCTTTGACCTACGAGCAGTACTTC
NA	many	TRBV20-1	TRBJ1-3	CSAPDPTGSGNTIYF	TGCAGTGCACCCGACCCGACAGGCTCTGGAAACACCATATATTTT
NA	NA	TRBV6-1	TRBJ1-5	CASSQGVVGLSNQPQHF	TGTGCCAGCAGTCAAGGGGTGGTGGGGTTGAGCAATCAGCCCCAGCATTTT
NA	NA	TRBV2	TRBJ1-2	CASSPDSRNFGYTF	TGTGCCAGCAGTCCGGACAGTCGTAATTTTGGCTACACCTTC
TRBD1	many	TRBV6-5	TRBJ2-3	CASSPGTGVAYTQYF	TGTGCCAGCAGTCCCGGGACAGGGGTGGCATATACGCAGTATTTT
TRBD1	few	TRBV20-1	TRBJ1-1	CSLHRGTNTEAFF	TGCAGTCTCCACAGGGGCACGAACACTGAAGCTTTCTTT
NA	many	TRBV9	TRBJ2-2	CASSVVAGPNTGELFF	TGTGCCAGCAGCGTAGTTGCGGGACCGAACACCGGGGAGCTGTTTTTT
TRBD1	many	TRBV29-1	TRBJ1-6	CSVEKGQGASPLHF	TGCAGCGTTGAGAAGGGACAGGGGGCTTCGCCCCTCCACTTT
NA	many	TRBV6-5	TRBJ1-5	CASSVDTRGPNSNQPQHF	TGTGCCAGCAGTGTTGATACGCGAGGACCTAATAGCAATCAGCCCCAGCATTTT
NA	many	TRBV10-3	TRBJ2-2	CAISPVGGFGELFF	TGTGCCATCAGTCCCGTTGGGGGGTTCGGGGAGCTGTTTTTT
TRBD2	NA	TRBV19	TRBJ2-7	CASPGLAGGREQHF	TGTGCCAGTCCGGGACTAGCGGGGGGGCGTGAGCAGCACTTC
TRBD1	many	TRBV6-6	TRBJ1-4	CASNRGANEKLFF	TGTGCCAGCAACAGGGGAGCTAATGAAAAACTGTTTTTT
NA	many	TRBV12-3/TRBV12-4	TRBJ2-6	CASTPGSGANVLTF	TGTGCCAGCACTCCGGGGTCGGGGGCCAACGTCCTGACTTTC
NA	NA	TRBV27	TRBJ2-3	CASSFLAGATDTQYF	NA
NA	once	TRBV11-2	TRBJ2-5	CASSLGPSPETQYF	TGTGCCAGCAGCTTAGGTCCCAGCCCCGAGACCCAGTACTTC
NA	medium-sized	TRBV15	TRBJ1-4	CATSTATNEKLFF	TGTGCCACCAGCACTGCAACTAATGAAAAACTGTTTTTT
NA	NA	TRBV12-5	TRBJ1-5	CASGFQVDQPQHF	TGTGCTAGTGGTTTTCAAGTGGATCAGCCCCAGCATTTT
NA	NA	TRBV6-5	TRBJ2-4	CASSQATGIGNIQYF	TGTGCCAGCAGTCAAGCTACAGGGATCGGAAACATTCAGTACTTC
NA	NA	TRBV29-1	TRBJ1-1	CSVVTGGAEAFF	TGCAGCGTTGTTACAGGAGGGGCTGAAGCTTTCTTT
NA	many	TRBV12-3/TRBV12-4	TRBJ2-3	CASSLGRGTDTQYF	TGTGCCAGCAGCTTAGGTAGGGGAACAGATACGCAGTATTTT
NA	many	TRBV4-2	TRBJ2-5	CASSQDYWGAGETQYF	TGTGCCAGCAGCCAAGACTATTGGGGGGCCGGGGAGACCCAGTACTTC
NA	many	TRBV5-6	TRBJ2-3	CASSPGGTDTQYF	TGTGCCAGCAGCCCGGGGGGCACAGATACGCAGTATTTT
NA	once	TRBV30	TRBJ1-1	CAWSVRVGTNTEAFF	TGTGCCTGGAGTGTACGGGTGGGCACGAACACTGAAGCTTTCTTT
NA	many	TRBV7-2	TRBJ1-2	CASNQNRDGYTF	TGTGCCAGCAACCAAAACAGGGATGGCTACACCTTC
TRBD1	many	TRBV6-1	TRBJ2-5	CASSGTGETQYF	TGTGCCAGCAGTGGGACAGGCGAGACCCAGTACTTC
NA	many	TRBV9	TRBJ1-6	CASSVAVHNSPLHF	TGTGCCAGCAGCGTAGCGGTACATAATTCACCCCTCCACTTT
TRBD1	once	TRBV19	TRBJ2-7	CASSKDRNYEQYF	TGTGCCAGTAGTAAGGACAGGAACTACGAGCAGTACTTC
NA	many	TRBV18	TRBJ2-1	CASSLANEQFF	TGTGCCAGCTCATTAGCGAATGAGCAGTTCTTC
TRBD1	few	TRBV6-2/TRBV6-3	TRBJ1-5	CASSYSGGDSYSNQPQHF	TGTGCCAGCAGTTACTCCGGGGGGGACAGTTATAGCAATCAGCCCCAGCATTTT
TRBD2	NA	TRBV7-3	TRBJ2-3	CASSEFAAGGPDTQYF	TGTGCCAGCAGTGAGTTTGCAGCGGGGGGGCCGGATACGCAGTATTTT
NA	many	TRBV20-1	TRBJ1-6	CSAREAGWDPTLHF	TGCAGTGCTAGAGAGGCGGGGTGGGATCCCACCCTCCACTTT
TRBD1	few	TRBV19	TRBJ1-1	CASGKQGGNTEAFF	TGTGCCAGTGGAAAACAGGGGGGTAACACTGAAGCTTTCTTT
NA	many	TRBV20-1	TRBJ1-2	CSASKGGSGYTF	TGCAGTGCTAGTAAGGGGGGGAGCGGCTACACCTTC
NA	NA	TRBV6-4	TRBJ1-1	CASSVSRGGTEAFF	TGTGCCAGCAGTGTCAGCAGGGGAGGCACTGAAGCTTTCTTT
TRBD1	NA	TRBV19	TRBJ1-5	CARWGDRENQPQHF	TGTGCCCGCTGGGGGGACAGGGAAAATCAGCCCCAGCATTTT
NA	many	TRBV29-1	TRBJ2-1	CSSHGGSTWNEQFF	TGCAGCTCCCACGGCGGAAGCACTTGGAATGAGCAGTTCTTC
NA	many	TRBV10-3	TRBJ1-4	CAISPSHTEKLFF	TGTGCCATCAGTCCCTCCCACACTGAAAAACTGTTTTTT
NA	many	TRBV12-3/TRBV12-4	TRBJ1-2	CASSLGESVGYTF	TGTGCCAGCAGTTTGGGAGAGTCCGTCGGCTACACCTTC
NA	many	TRBV12-3/TRBV12-4	TRBJ1-6	CASSLMEGGTPLHF	TGTGCCAGCAGTTTAATGGAAGGTGGGACACCCCTCCACTTT
NA	many	TRBV11-2	TRBJ2-5	CASSLNRGAMQTQYF	TGTGCCAGCAGCTTGAACAGAGGAGCTATGCAGACCCAGTACTTC
NA	many	TRBV9	TRBJ1-3	CASSPWDLQVLSGNTIYF	TGTGCCAGCAGCCCTTGGGACTTGCAAGTACTCTCTGGAAACACCATATATTTT
NA	many	TRBV12-3/TRBV12-4	TRBJ2-7	CASSFKAEPSYEQYF	TGTGCCAGCAGTTTTAAGGCAGAGCCGTCCTACGAGCAGTACTTC
NA	NA	TRBV6-6	TRBJ1-2	CASSHGETRYGYTF	TGTGCCAGCAGTCACGGGGAAACGAGATATGGCTACACCTTC
NA	many	TRBV2	TRBJ2-5	CASSRPGVADQETQYF	TGTGCCAGCAGTCGCCCGGGGGTGGCGGATCAAGAGACCCAGTACTTC
TRBD1	many	TRBV7-9	TRBJ2-6	CASSFPRTGQRSSGANVLTF	TGTGCCAGCAGCTTTCCTCGGACAGGGCAAAGAAGCTCTGGGGCCAACGTCCTGACTTTC
TRBD2	NA	TRBV20-1	TRBJ2-4	CSARGPAGATKNIQYF	TGCAGTGCTAGAGGCCCAGCGGGGGCCACCAAAAACATTCAGTACTTC